The 18 T cell receptor beta chains reported below all come from one sample, sequenced in a study of blood T cell repertoires in COVID-19. The protocol was immunoSEQ multiplex PCR, while the TCRdb copy is restricted to in-frame clones and leaves out a portion. The data show some 300,000 clones, 88% seen once. The sequencing sample was made of PBMCs or T cells enriched from blood (not recorded which). All receptors come from an older woman in a cohort exposed to, infected with or recovered from COVID-19 (not recorded which).

The chain joins TRBV10-2 to TRBJ2-3; no reliable D call. The ends were cut back, 2 bases at V and 2 bases at J, with 5 bases in the middle. Germline V gives CDR1 WSHSY, CDR2 SAAADI. This CDR3 spans 13 amino acids. The CDR3 reads CASSEKLTDTQYF. The CDR3 DNA reads as TGCGCCAGCAGTGAGAAGCTCACAGATACGCAGTATTTT.

The V and J genes are TRBV28 and TRBJ1-5; unclear D gene. V lost 4 bases, J lost 11 bases, and 21 bases lay in between. CDR1 MDHEN and CDR2 SYDVKM come from the germline V gene. This CDR3 region has 15 residues. CDR3 region: CASSSGGSLRWAQHF. CDR3 bases: TGTGCCAGCAGTTCGGGTGGTTCTCTAAGGTGGGCCCAGCATTTT.

The rearrangement joins TRBV2 to TRBJ2-5; the D gene is possibly TRBD2 (5 bases). This CDR3 is 13 amino acids long. Trimming stripped 4 bases from V and 2 bases from J, with 8 bases between. Germline V lookup: CDR1 SNHLY, CDR2 FYNNEI. The CDR3 sequence: CASSVLAQETQYF. DNA for the CDR3: TGTGCCAGCAGTGTGCTAGCACAAGAGACCCAGTACTTC. The whole variable domain, remainder taken from reference TRBV2 and TRBJ2-5, is EPEVTQTPSHQVTQMGQEVILRCVPISNHLYFYWYRQILGQKVEFLVSFYNNEISEKSEIFDDQFSVERPDGSNFTLKIRSTKLEDSAMYFCASSVLAQETQYFGPGTRLLVL.

The chain joins TRBV9 to TRBJ1-3, with 8 bases matching TRBD1. Per germline, CDR1 SGDLS and CDR2 YYNGEE. V was pared by 3 bases and J by 0 bases, with 5 bases of the junction left unmatched. The CDR3 has 16 amino acids. CDR3 sequence reads: CASSEVGTGSGNTIYF. As DNA, the CDR3 is TGTGCCAGCAGCGAGGTCGGGACAGGCTCTGGAAACACCATATATTTT.

CDR3 nucleotide sequence: TGCAGTGCTAGACAGGTCGGCCAGTACTTC. This codes for CSARQVGQYF. The chain employs TRBV20-1 and TRBJ2-5; no firm D call. CDR1 is DFQATT, CDR2 SNEGSKA, per germline (reference sequence). V was cut by 2 bases and J by 10 bases, with 8 bases left in between. This CDR3 is built from 10 residues.

This clone was seen a single time. CDR3 sequence reads: CASGLGTSGINEQFF. CDR3 coding DNA: TGTGCCAGCGGCCTAGGGACTAGCGGAATCAATGAGCAGTTCTTC. The J gene is TRBJ2-1, the V gene TRBV9; TRBD2 matches 11 bases. After removal of 7 bases from V and 6 bases from J, the junction contained 9 bases not matched to a gene. Germline CDR1 SGDLS, CDR2 YYNGEE. The CDR3 spans 15 residues. Together with reference TRBV9 and TRBJ2-1, the CDR3 gives the full variable domain: DSGVTQTPKHLITATGQRVTLRCSPRSGDLSVYWYQQSLDQGLQFLIQYYNGEERAKGNILERFSAQQFPDLHSELNLSSLELGDSALYFCASGLGTSGINEQFFGPGTRLTVL.

This rearrangement joins TRBV30 to TRBJ2-1, with TRBD2 matching over 13 bases. J was trimmed by 7 bases and V by 2 bases; bases with no gene match: 8. The CDR3 length is 16 residues. In germline, CDR1 is GTSNPN, CDR2 SVGIG (reference sequence). CDR3: CAWSPGLAGVGNEQFF. The CDR3 DNA follows: TGTGCCTGGAGTCCAGGACTAGCGGGAGTAGGGAATGAGCAGTTCTTC.

J is TRBJ1-1 and V is TRBV28; TRBD1 might be the D (6 bases). Between the trimmed V and J ends, which lost 7 bases and 0 bases, there was a span of 12 bases. The CDR3 has 14 amino acids. Germline V gene lookup returns CDR1 MDHEN and CDR2 SYDVKM. The CDR3 loop is CASTGGAVNTEAFF. DNA for the CDR3: TGTGCCAGCACCGGGGGGGCGGTGAACACTGAAGCTTTCTTT. Complete variable domain (other parts from reference TRBV28 and TRBJ1-1): DVKVTQSSRYLVKRTGEKVFLECVQDMDHENMFWYRQDPGLGLRLIYFSYDVKMKEKGDIPEGYSVSREKKERFSLILESASTNQTSMYLCASTGGAVNTEAFFGQGTRLTVV.

The rearrangement uses TRBV2 and TRBJ2-7; TRBD1 might be the D (5 bases). Looked up from germline, CDR1 is SNHLY and CDR2 is FYNNEI. Trimming removed 4 bases from V and 0 bases from J, with 13 bases in between. The CDR3 totals 15 residues. The CDR3 loop is CASSGRQITSYEQYF. The CDR3 DNA follows: TGTGCCAGCAGTGGGAGACAGATAACCTCCTACGAGCAGTACTTC.

CDR3 loop: CASRAGTGVEKLFF. The DNA of the CDR3 is TGCGCCAGCCGCGCCGGGACAGGGGTCGAAAAACTGTTTTTT. The chain joins TRBV5-1 to TRBJ1-4; 10 bases line up with TRBD1. The CDR3 runs 14 residues. The V gene's germline CDR1 is SGHRS and CDR2 YFSETQ. V gave up 7 bases and J gave up 8 bases; unmatched junction bases: 8.

This chain links TRBV2 with TRBJ2-7; 7 bases align to TRBD1. CDR3 length: 11 residues. V trimming: 7 bases; J trimming: 3 bases; junction bases outside the gene matches: 0. Germline V lookup: CDR1 SNHLY, CDR2 FYNNEI. CDR3 DNA: TGTGCCAGCACAGGGGGCTACGAGCAGTACTTC. Residues: CASTGGYEQYF.

The V gene is TRBV27, the J gene TRBJ2-3; 9 bases align to TRBD2. Germline V gives CDR1 MNHEY, CDR2 SMNVEV (reference sequence). The length of the CDR3 is 16 residues. Germline trimming cut 5 bases from V and 2 bases from J; bases unmatched to any gene: 8. The chain's CDR3 is CASSRLAEGFTDTQYF. For the CDR3, the DNA is TGTGCCAGCAGTCGACTAGCGGAGGGCTTCACAGATACGCAGTATTTT.

This clone was counted a few times. The rearrangement uses TRBV5-5 and TRBJ2-2; D not resolved. Trimming cost V 3 bases and J 6 bases, with 6 bases left between them. Germline lookup yields CDR1 SGHKS and CDR2 YYEKEE (reference sequence). The length of the CDR3 is 12 residues. The CDR3 sequence is CASSSGAGELFF. CDR3 nucleotides: TGTGCCAGCAGCTCGGGTGCCGGGGAGCTGTTTTTT.

This clone showed up just a few times. This chain connects TRBV11-2 to TRBJ2-1, with TRBD2 identical over 12 bases. Germline loops: CDR1 SGHAT, CDR2 FQNNGV. The V gene end was trimmed by 4 bases and the J gene end by 3 bases; junction bases not matched to a gene: 4. The CDR3 is made up of 16 amino acids. The CDR3 nucleotides are TGTGCCAGCAGCTCCCGGACTAGCGGGATCTACAATGAGCAGTTCTTC. This sequence encodes CASSSRTSGIYNEQFF.

The chain employs TRBV30 and TRBJ2-2; TRBD2 matches 11 bases. After removal of 2 bases from V and 8 bases from J, the junction contained 7 bases not matched to a gene. The CDR3 consists of 15 residues. CDR1 and CDR2 from the germline V gene are GTSNPN and SVGIG (reference sequence). The CDR3 coding sequence is TGTGCCTGGAGTTCACTAGCGGGAGTGAGGGGGGAGCTGTTTTTT. Its translation is CAWSSLAGVRGELFF.

The chain links TRBV5-1 to TRBJ2-1, with D uncertain. Germline lookup yields CDR1 SGHRS and CDR2 YFSETQ. Trimming removed 0 bases from V and 0 bases from J, with 7 bases in between. The CDR3 is 15 amino acids. In nucleotides, the CDR3 is TGCGCCAGCAGCTTGGTAGGAGCCTCCTACAATGAGCAGTTCTTC. This encodes CASSLVGASYNEQFF. Full variable domain (missing parts from reference TRBV5-1 and TRBJ2-1): KAGVTQTPRYLIKTRGQQVTLSCSPISGHRSVSWYQQTPGQGLQFLFEYFSETQRNKGNFPGRFSGRQFSNSRSEMNVSTLELGDSALYLCASSLVGASYNEQFFGPGTRLTVL.

The V gene is TRBV14, the J gene TRBJ2-5; D remains unclear. Trimming removed 0 bases from V and 5 bases from J, with 10 bases in between. The CDR3 contains 14 residues. Looked up from germline, CDR1 is SGHDN and CDR2 is FVKESK. This chain's CDR3 is CASSQDRWLETQYF. The CDR3 nucleotides are TGTGCCAGCAGCCAAGACAGGTGGTTGGAGACCCAGTACTTC. Drawing the rest from reference TRBV14 and TRBJ2-5, the complete variable domain is EAGVTQFPSHSVIEKGQTVTLRCDPISGHDNLYWYRRVMGKEIKFLLHFVKESKQDESGMPNNRFLAERTGGTYSTLKVQPAELEDSGVYFCASSQDRWLETQYFGPGTRLLVL.

J is TRBJ2-1 and V is TRBV5-6; 10 bases are shared with TRBD2. Unmatched junction bases numbered 6, after V lost 0 bases and J lost 3 bases. The CDR3 covers 17 residues. CDR1 is SGHDT and CDR2 is YYEEEE in the germline V gene. CDR3 bases: TGTGCCAGCAGCTTGGCCGGGTTAGCGGGAGGCTACAATGAGCAGTTCTTC. Translating gives CASSLAGLAGGYNEQFF. Using reference TRBV5-6 and TRBJ2-1 for the parts outside the CDR3, the full variable domain is DAGVTQSPTHLIKTRGQQVTLRCSPKSGHDTVSWYQQALGQGPQFIFQYYEEEERQRGNFPDRFSGHQFPNYSSELNVNALLLGDSALYLCASSLAGLAGGYNEQFFGPGTRLTVL.